One sample yielded the 10 T cell receptor beta chains listed below, sequenced in a study of T cell repertoires in cytomegalovirus infection (dated by TCRdb to 2018 to 2020). The sequencer was an Illumina HiSeq 1500. Starting from the raw public reads, TCRdb applied fastp trimming at Q25, assembled clones with MiXCR and retained in-frame beta chains. Each CDR3 protein gets just one entry, which takes the most common genes and DNA from the rows behind it. Counted in this sample were 150,000 to 200,000 distinct CDR3 sequences; roughly an eighth of them appeared once. The top ten clones comprise approximately 30% of the sample. Sequenced material: PBMCs. All receptors derive from a human donor in good health (CMV status not recorded). Some clones in this sample may be carry-over from other donors' samples.

This clonotype came up many times. The rearrangement links TRBV28 to TRBJ2-3; D not certain. Germline V gene data show CDR1 as MDHEN and CDR2 as SYDVKM. This CDR3 contains 13 residues. V lost 2 bases, J lost 6 bases, and 9 bases lay in between. CDR3 DNA sequence: TGTGCCAGCAGTTTAATCCCCGTCGATACGCAGTATTTT. Protein product: CASSLIPVDTQYF.

In this sample, this clonotype turned up a few times. The chain has TRBV6-6 and TRBJ2-1, with 8 bases that match TRBD2. Germline CDR1 MNHNY, CDR2 SVGAGI (reference sequence). The CDR3 contains 16 residues. Unmatched junction bases numbered 17, after V lost 10 bases and J lost 6 bases. CDR3: CATQLLITSGSNEQFF. DNA of the CDR3: TGTGCCACCCAGTTACTCATCACTAGCGGATCCAATGAGCAGTTCTTC.

The chain joins TRBV9 to TRBJ2-1, with a tentative D call TRBD2 (5 bases). The V gene lost 4 bases and the J gene lost 1 base, with 12 bases spanning the gap. This CDR3 has 15 amino acids. The germline CDR1 and CDR2 sequences are SGDLS and YYNGEE. The DNA of the CDR3 is TGTGCCAGCAGCCCTCGGGCGGGTTCCTACAATGAGCAGTTCTTC. Translating gives CASSPRAGSYNEQFF.

This clonotype showed up many times. V usage is TRBV7-2 and J usage is TRBJ2-5, with 8 bases aligning to TRBD2. The CDR3 extends over 14 amino acids. Germline CDR1 SGHTA, CDR2 FQGNSA. V lost 2 bases, J lost 9 bases, and 8 bases stayed unmatched. The CDR3, as DNA: TGTGCCAGCAGCTTAAATAGACCCGGGGGGGCCCAGTACTTC. Translation: CASSLNRPGGAQYF.

V gene TRBV7-9 combines with J gene TRBJ2-7; 8 bases fit TRBD1. Germline-derived CDR1 and CDR2 are SEHNR and FQNEAQ (reference sequence). Unmatched junction bases numbered 8, after V lost 5 bases and J lost 2 bases. This CDR3 contains 15 residues. For the CDR3, the DNA is TGTGCCAGCAGCACAAACGGACAGGGTCCCTACGAGCAGTACTTC. This codes for CASSTNGQGPYEQYF.

This clonotype was detected ten times or more. V is TRBV27 and J is TRBJ2-1; the D gene is possibly TRBD1 (5 bases). The CDR3 extends over 16 amino acids. Germline V gene lookup returns CDR1 MNHEY and CDR2 SMNVEV (reference sequence). Deletions cut 2 bases from V and 0 bases from J, with 11 bases between. The CDR3 loop reads CASSLTGVSSYNEQFF. DNA for the CDR3: TGTGCCAGCAGTTTAACAGGCGTTAGCTCCTACAATGAGCAGTTCTTC.

This clonotype has just a few counts. J is TRBJ2-3 and V is TRBV7-3; 8 nucleotides match TRBD1. The CDR3 runs 15 residues. V trimming: 0 bases; J trimming: 6 bases; junction bases outside the gene matches: 5. Germline CDR1 reads SGHTA; CDR2 reads FQGTGA. The CDR3 coding sequence is TGTGCCAGCAGCTTAACCATGACAGGGGTGGATACGCAGTATTTT. Its protein is CASSLTMTGVDTQYF.

The genes are TRBV5-5 and TRBJ2-7; D is unresolved. Trimming stripped 2 bases from V and 0 bases from J, with 15 bases between. Germline V CDR1 and CDR2: SGHKS, YYEKEE (reference sequence). The CDR3 is made up of 16 amino acids. Written as DNA, the CDR3 is TGTGCCAGCAGCTTAGGAATAGGTGCGAGCTCCTACGAGCAGTACTTC. Translated: CASSLGIGASSYEQYF. The full variable domain, with the rest looked up from reference TRBV5-5 and TRBJ2-7, is DAGVTQSPTHLIKTRGQQVTLRCSPISGHKSVSWYQQVLGQGPQFIFQYYEKEERGRGNFPDRFSARQFPNYSSELNVNALLLGDSALYLCASSLGIGASSYEQYFGPGTRLTVT.

The rearrangement uses TRBV10-3 and TRBJ2-7, with 8 bases matching TRBD2. Germline trimming cut 4 bases from V and 0 bases from J; bases unmatched to any gene: 5. Germline V CDR1 and CDR2: ENHRY, SYGVKD. The CDR3 loop spans 15 amino acids. The CDR3 DNA reads TGTGCCATCAGTGTTTCGAGCGGGAGCTCCTACGAGCAGTACTTC. It specifies CAISVSSGSSYEQYF.

The rearrangement joins TRBV18 to TRBJ2-1, with TRBD1 matching over 8 bases. Germline-derived CDR1 and CDR2 are KGHSH and LQKENI. CDR3 size: 15 residues. V lost 6 bases to trimming and J lost 1 base; unmatched junction nucleotides: 5. DNA for the CDR3: TGTGCCAGCTCTCCGGACAGGGAATCCTACAATGAGCAGTTCTTC. The encoded protein is CASSPDRESYNEQFF.